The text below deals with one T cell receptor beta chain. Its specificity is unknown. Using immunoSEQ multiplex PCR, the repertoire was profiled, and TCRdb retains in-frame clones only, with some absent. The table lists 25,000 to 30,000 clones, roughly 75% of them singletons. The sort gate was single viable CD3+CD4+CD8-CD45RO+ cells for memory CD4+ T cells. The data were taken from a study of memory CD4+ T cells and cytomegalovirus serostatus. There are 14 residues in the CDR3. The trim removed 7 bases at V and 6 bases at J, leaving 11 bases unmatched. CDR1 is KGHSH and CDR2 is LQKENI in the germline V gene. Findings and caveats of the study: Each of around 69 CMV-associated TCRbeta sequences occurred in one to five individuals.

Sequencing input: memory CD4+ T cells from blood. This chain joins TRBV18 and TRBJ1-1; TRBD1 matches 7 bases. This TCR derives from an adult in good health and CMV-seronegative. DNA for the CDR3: TGTGCCAGCTTTTTGACAGGGTCTATTCCTGAAGCTTTCTTT. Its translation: CASFLTGSIPEAFF. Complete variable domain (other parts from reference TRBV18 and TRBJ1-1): NAGVMQNPRHLVRRRGQEARLRCSPMKGHSHVYWYRQLPEEGLKFMVYLQKENIIDESGMPKERFSAEFPKEGPSILRIQQVVRGDSAAYFCASFLTGSIPEAFFGQGTRLTVV.